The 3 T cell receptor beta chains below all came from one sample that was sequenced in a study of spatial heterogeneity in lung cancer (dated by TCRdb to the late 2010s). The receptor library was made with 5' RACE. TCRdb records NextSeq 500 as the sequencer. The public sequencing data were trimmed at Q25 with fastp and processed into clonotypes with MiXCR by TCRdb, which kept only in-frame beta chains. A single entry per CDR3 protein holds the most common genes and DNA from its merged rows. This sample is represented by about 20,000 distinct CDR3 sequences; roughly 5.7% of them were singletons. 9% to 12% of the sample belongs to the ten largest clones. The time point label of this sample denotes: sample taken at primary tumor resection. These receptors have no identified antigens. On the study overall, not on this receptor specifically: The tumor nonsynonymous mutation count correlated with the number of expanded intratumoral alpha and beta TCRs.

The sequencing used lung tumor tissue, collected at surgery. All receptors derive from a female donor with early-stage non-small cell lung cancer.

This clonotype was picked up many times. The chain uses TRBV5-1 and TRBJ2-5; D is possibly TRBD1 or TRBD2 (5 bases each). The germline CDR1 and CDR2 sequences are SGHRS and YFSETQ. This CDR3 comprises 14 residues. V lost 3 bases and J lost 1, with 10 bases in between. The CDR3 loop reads CASSSTGTQETQYF. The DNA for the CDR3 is TGCGCCAGCAGCTCGACCGGGACCCAAGAGACCCAGTACTTC.

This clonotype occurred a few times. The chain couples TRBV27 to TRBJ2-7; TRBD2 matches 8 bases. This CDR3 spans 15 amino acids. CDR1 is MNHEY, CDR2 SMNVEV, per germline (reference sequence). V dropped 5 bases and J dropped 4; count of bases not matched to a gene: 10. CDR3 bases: TGTGCCAGCAGTCCCAGACTAGCGAGAGGATACGAGCAGTACTTC. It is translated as CASSPRLARGYEQYF.

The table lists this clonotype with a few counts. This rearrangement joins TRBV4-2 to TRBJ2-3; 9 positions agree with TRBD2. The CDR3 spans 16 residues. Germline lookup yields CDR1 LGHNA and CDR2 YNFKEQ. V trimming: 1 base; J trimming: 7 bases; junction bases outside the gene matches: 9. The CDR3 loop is CASSQGTSDPSNTQYF. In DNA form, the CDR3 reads TGTGCCAGCAGCCAAGGGACTAGCGACCCCTCGAATACGCAGTATTTT.